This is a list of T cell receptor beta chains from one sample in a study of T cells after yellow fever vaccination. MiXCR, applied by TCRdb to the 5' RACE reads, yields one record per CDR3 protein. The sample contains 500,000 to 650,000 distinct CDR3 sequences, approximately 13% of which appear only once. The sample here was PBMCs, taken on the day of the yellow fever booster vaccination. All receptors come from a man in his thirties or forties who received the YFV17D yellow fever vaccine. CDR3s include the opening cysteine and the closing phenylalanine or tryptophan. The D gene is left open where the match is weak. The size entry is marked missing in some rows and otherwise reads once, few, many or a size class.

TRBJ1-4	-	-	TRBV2	TGTGCCAGCGCCTACAGGGCGATGGAAAAACTGTTTTTT	CASAYRAMEKLFF
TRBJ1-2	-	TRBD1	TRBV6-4	TGTGCCAGCAGTAATAAGTACGGGACAGGGGCAGGGACCTTC	CASSNKYGTGAGTF
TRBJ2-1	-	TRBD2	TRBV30	TGTGCCTGGAGTGTAAAGGCGGGAGGACGACAGTTCTTC	CAWSVKAGGRQFF
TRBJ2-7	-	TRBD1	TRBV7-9	TGTGCCAGCAGCTCCCAGCAGGGGGCTGAGGAAGAGCAGTACTTC	CASSSQQGAEEEQYF
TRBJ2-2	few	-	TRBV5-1	TGCGCCAGCAGCACCTTACTAGGGACGAACACCGGGGAGCTGTTTTTT	CASSTLLGTNTGELFF
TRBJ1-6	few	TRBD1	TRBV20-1	TGCAGTGCTAGGGCTCCGGGACAGGGCATTGCACCCCTCCACTTT	CSARAPGQGIAPLHF
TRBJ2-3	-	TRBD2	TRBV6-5	TGTGCCAGCAGTTGCGGACTAGCGGTACCCCCAGATACGCAGTATTTT	CASSCGLAVPPDTQYF
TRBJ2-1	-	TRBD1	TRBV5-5	TGTGCCAGCAGCCGTGGACAGGGGGTTTACAATGAGCAGTTCTTC	CASSRGQGVYNEQFF
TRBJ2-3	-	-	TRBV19	TGTGCCAGTAGTAAATTTTGGGCCAGCACAGATACGCAGTATTTT	CASSKFWASTDTQYF
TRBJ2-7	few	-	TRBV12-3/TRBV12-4	TGTGCCAGCAGTTTAGACAGGGTACAGTACTTC	CASSLDRVQYF
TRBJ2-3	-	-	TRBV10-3	TGTGCCATCAGTGACAGGGGGGGTACAGATACGCAGTATTTT	CAISDRGGTDTQYF
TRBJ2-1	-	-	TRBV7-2	TGTGCCAGCAGCTTGGTATCACGGGTCCACAATGAGCAGTTCTTC	CASSLVSRVHNEQFF
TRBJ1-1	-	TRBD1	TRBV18	TGTGCCAGCTCACCGGGGACAGGGGAGGCAGCTTTCTTT	CASSPGTGEAAFF
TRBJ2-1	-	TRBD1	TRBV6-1	TGTGCCAGCAGTCGGGACAGGGCAGGAGCGGGGATCAATGAGCAGTTCTTC	CASSRDRAGAGINEQFF
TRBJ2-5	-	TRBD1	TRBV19	TGTGCCAGTAGTCCCCGCGGGGCAGGGGGCTTGGAGACCCAGTACTTC	CASSPRGAGGLETQYF
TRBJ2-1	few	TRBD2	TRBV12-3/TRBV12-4	TGTGCCAGCAGTTTAGCGCGGAAGGCGGGGGTGAATGAGCAGTTCTTC	CASSLARKAGVNEQFF
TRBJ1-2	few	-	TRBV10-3	TGTGCCATCAGTGGTGGCGCTGACGGAGGAAACACCTTC	CAISGGADGGNTF
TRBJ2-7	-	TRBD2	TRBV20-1	TGCAGTGCTAGAGAAGAACTAGCGGGAGGTCCCTACGAGCAGTACTTC	CSAREELAGGPYEQYF
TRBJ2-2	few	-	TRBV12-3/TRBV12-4	TGTGCCAGCAGTTTACGTCGAACTAGTGCCGGGGAGCTGTTTTTT	CASSLRRTSAGELFF
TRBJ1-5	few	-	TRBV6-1	TGTGCCAGCAGTGACCGGGGCCCAGTGTATAGCAATCAGCCCCAGCATTTT	CASSDRGPVYSNQPQHF
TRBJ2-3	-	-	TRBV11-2	TGTGCCAGCAGCTTAGAGGGTCGGCGGCGTAGCACAGATACGCAGTATTTT	CASSLEGRRRSTDTQYF
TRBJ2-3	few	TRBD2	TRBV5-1	TGCGCCAGCAGCTCCCCGGGACTAGCGGGAGCAACAGATACGCAGTATTTT	CASSSPGLAGATDTQYF
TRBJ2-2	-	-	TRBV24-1	TGTGCCACCAGCCAAGCGGGGAACACCGGGGAGCTGTTTTTT	CATSQAGNTGELFF
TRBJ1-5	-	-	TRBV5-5	TGTGCCAGCAGCATATCTGACAGGTATAGCAATCAGCCCCAGCATTTT	CASSISDRYSNQPQHF
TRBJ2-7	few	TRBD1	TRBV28	TGTGCCAGCAACACCGGGACAGGGGGTTACGAGCAGTACTTC	CASNTGTGGYEQYF
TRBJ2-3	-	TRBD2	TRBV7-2	TGTGCCAGCAGCATGTCGAGCGGGACTCTCACAGATACGCAGTATTTT	CASSMSSGTLTDTQYF
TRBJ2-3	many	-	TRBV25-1	TGTGCCAGCAGTGAATTGGAGGACAGGGGTCACCTAGCGGGAGTCATAGATACGCAGTATTTT	CASSELEDRGHLAGVIDTQYF
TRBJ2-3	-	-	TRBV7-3	TGTGCCAGCAGCTTAACCGTGAGCCCAGATACGCAGTATTTT	CASSLTVSPDTQYF
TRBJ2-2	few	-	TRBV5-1	TGCGCCAGCAGCCTCAGCGTGAGGTCTGGAACCGGGGAGCTGTTTTTT	CASSLSVRSGTGELFF
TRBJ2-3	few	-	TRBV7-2	TGTGCCAGCAGCCCGAGGGGCGGGATTAACACAGATACGCAGTATTTT	CASSPRGGINTDTQYF
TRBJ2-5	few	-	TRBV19	TGTGCCAGTAGTATAAGCGGAGCGAGAGAGACCCAGTACTTC	CASSISGARETQYF
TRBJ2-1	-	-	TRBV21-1	TGTGCCAGCAGCGGGCGTCCCTACAATGAGCAGTTCTTC	CASSGRPYNEQFF
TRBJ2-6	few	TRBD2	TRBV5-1	TGCGCCAGCAGCCTGGGACTAGCGGGAGGTCCCGGGGCCAACGTCCTGACTTTC	CASSLGLAGGPGANVLTF
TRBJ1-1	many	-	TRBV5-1	TGCGCCAGCAGCTGGACAGCGAACACTGAAGCTTTCTTT	CASSWTANTEAFF
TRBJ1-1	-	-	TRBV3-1	TGTGCCAGCAGCCCAGAGTTGGGTAACACTGAAGCTTTCTTT	CASSPELGNTEAFF
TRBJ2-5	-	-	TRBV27	TGTGCCAGCAGAGGCGGGCTTGAGACCCAGTACTTC	CASRGGLETQYF
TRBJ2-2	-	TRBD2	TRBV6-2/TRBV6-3	TGTGCCAGCAGTCGCCCGGGACTAGCGGGAGATACCGGGGAGCTGTTTTTT	CASSRPGLAGDTGELFF
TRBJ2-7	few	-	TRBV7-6	TGTGCCAGCAGCTTGGGAGTACACTACGAGCAGTACTTC	CASSLGVHYEQYF
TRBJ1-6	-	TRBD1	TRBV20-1	TGCAGTGCTAGACGGGACAGGGCCTACTATAATTCACCCCTCCACTTT	CSARRDRAYYNSPLHF
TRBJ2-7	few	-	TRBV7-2	TGTGCCAGCAGCCCCACGGTAGTTGTCGAGCAGTACTTC	CASSPTVVVEQYF
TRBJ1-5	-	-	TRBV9	TGTGCCAGCAGCGTCAGTTTTGAGGGGTCCCAGCCCCAGCATTTT	CASSVSFEGSQPQHF
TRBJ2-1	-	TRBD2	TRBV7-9	TGTGCCAGCAGCCACGGGACTAGCGGCGGCGATGAGCAGTTCTTC	CASSHGTSGGDEQFF
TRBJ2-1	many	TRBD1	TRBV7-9	TGTGCCAGCAGAGTGCCATTGGGGGACAGTAGCGATGAGCAGTTCTTC	CASRVPLGDSSDEQFF
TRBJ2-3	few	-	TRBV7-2	TGTGCCAGCAGCCCACAGGGATGGGGCACAGATACGCAGTATTTT	CASSPQGWGTDTQYF
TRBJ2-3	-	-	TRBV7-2	TGTGCCAGCAGGGTTGGCGGACTTCCAGATACGCAGTATTTT	CASRVGGLPDTQYF
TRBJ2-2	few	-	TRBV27	TGTGCCAGCACTCACCACAACTCCTACACCGGGGAGCTGTTTTTT	CASTHHNSYTGELFF
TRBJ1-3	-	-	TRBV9	TGTGCCAGCAGCGTTAGGGGTGTCTCTGGAAACACCATATATTTT	CASSVRGVSGNTIYF
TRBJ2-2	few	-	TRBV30	TGTGCCTGGAGTTCAGGGGAGGGGGAGCTGTTTTTT	CAWSSGEGELFF
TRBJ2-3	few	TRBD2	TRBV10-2	TGCGCCAGCAGCAAGAGCGGGAGCCTCACAGATACGCAGTATTTT	CASSKSGSLTDTQYF
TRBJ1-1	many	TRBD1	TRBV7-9	TGTGCCAGCAGCCCCCCCCGGGACAGGGGGCTGAACACTGAAGCTTTCTTT	CASSPPRDRGLNTEAFF
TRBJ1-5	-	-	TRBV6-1	TGTGCCAGCAGGACTAAACAGGGAGGAGGGGATCAGCCCCAGCATTTT	CASRTKQGGGDQPQHF
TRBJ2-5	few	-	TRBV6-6	TGTGCCAGCGGCGACAGACTAGGAGAGACCCAGTACTTC	CASGDRLGETQYF
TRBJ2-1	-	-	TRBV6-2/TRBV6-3	TGTGCCAGCAGTCGGGACCAAAGCTCCTACAATGAGCAGTTCTTC	CASSRDQSSYNEQFF
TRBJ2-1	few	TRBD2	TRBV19	TGTGCCAGTAGTATTGGGGGAGGGGTCAATGAGCAGTTCTTC	CASSIGGGVNEQFF
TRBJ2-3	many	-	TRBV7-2	TGTGCCGGTAGAAAAGATTCGGGGGCCACAGATACGCAGTATTTT	CAGRKDSGATDTQYF
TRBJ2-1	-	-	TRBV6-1	TGTGCCAGCTCGTTCGAGCAGAGCTCCTACAATGAGCAGTTCTTC	CASSFEQSSYNEQFF
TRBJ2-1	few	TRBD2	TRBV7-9	TGTGCCAGCAGCTTAGGGGATAGCGGGATATCCTACAATGAGCAGTTCTTC	CASSLGDSGISYNEQFF
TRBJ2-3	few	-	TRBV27	TGTGCCAGCAGTTTAGGGACTCCCCTCGATACGCAGTATTTT	CASSLGTPLDTQYF